A selection of T cell receptor beta chains follows, all from one sample in a study of CD4 T cells in lung cancer. Clones were sequenced by immunoSEQ multiplex PCR, and TCRdb holds only the in-frame ones, with some missing. The table has about 10,000 clones, around 66% seen once; the top ten hold 15% to 19%. The specimen sequenced was normal lung tissue taken away from the tumor. Receptors were obtained from a man aged 55 to 69 with non-small cell lung cancer. Each CDR3 is given with its conserved first and last residue. The order of the fields is J gene, clone size, V gene, D gene, CDR3 protein, CDR3 DNA. A D gene is named only where the DNA matches it firmly. Rows give clone size only sometimes, using once, few, many, or a class for an expanded clone.

J: TRBJ1-1
size: -
V: TRBV21-1
D: -
CDR3: CASSNWDRGSTEAFF
DNA: TGTGCCAGCAGCAATTGGGACAGGGGATCCACTGAAGCTTTCTTT

J: TRBJ1-1
size: -
V: TRBV29-1
D: TRBD1
CDR3: CSVGATDRGRLSAEAFF
DNA: TGCAGCGTTGGAGCGACCGACAGGGGGCGATTGTCGGCTGAAGCTTTCTTT

J: TRBJ1-1
size: many
V: TRBV11-3
D: -
CDR3: CASADRLNTEAFF
DNA: TGTGCCAGCGCGGACAGACTGAACACTGAAGCTTTCTTT

J: TRBJ2-3
size: -
V: TRBV15
D: TRBD1
CDR3: CATSRDRGMSDTQYF
DNA: TGTGCCACCAGCAGGGACAGGGGGATGTCAGATACGCAGTATTTT

J: TRBJ2-3
size: -
V: TRBV2
D: TRBD2
CDR3: CASSGVLAGGRDTQYF
DNA: TGTGCCAGCAGTGGGGTTCTAGCGGGAGGGAGGGATACGCAGTATTTT

J: TRBJ2-7
size: -
V: TRBV6-1
D: -
CDR3: CASTPRRDSSYEQYF
DNA: TGTGCCAGCACTCCCCGGAGGGACAGTTCCTACGAGCAGTACTTC

J: TRBJ2-6
size: -
V: TRBV19
D: TRBD1
CDR3: CASSFRDRDTGANVLTF
DNA: TGTGCCAGTAGTTTCCGGGACAGGGATACTGGGGCCAACGTCCTGACTTTC

J: TRBJ2-7
size: -
V: TRBV28
D: TRBD1
CDR3: CASSRLPGQGDEQYF
DNA: TGTGCCAGCAGTCGCCTCCCCGGACAGGGTGACGAGCAGTACTTC

J: TRBJ2-7
size: few
V: TRBV9
D: TRBD1
CDR3: CASSVAGQGGIEQYF
DNA: TGTGCCAGCAGCGTAGCCGGACAGGGGGGCATCGAGCAGTACTTC

J: TRBJ1-1
size: -
V: TRBV27
D: -
CDR3: CASGSQGFSANTEAFF
DNA: TGTGCCAGCGGCTCACAGGGATTTTCAGCGAACACTGAAGCTTTCTTT

J: TRBJ2-3
size: -
V: TRBV29-1
D: TRBD2
CDR3: CSVFSGRANTQYF
DNA: TGCAGCGTTTTTAGCGGGAGGGCCAATACGCAGTATTTT

J: TRBJ2-7
size: once
V: TRBV9
D: -
CDR3: CASSGGSSYEQYF
DNA: TGTGCCAGCAGCGGTGGGAGCTCCTACGAGCAGTACTTC

J: TRBJ1-2
size: -
V: TRBV4-1
D: -
CDR3: CASSQFWDNRGNGYTF
DNA: TGCGCCAGCAGCCAATTTTGGGACAATCGAGGGAATGGCTACACCTTC

J: TRBJ2-1
size: -
V: TRBV19
D: -
CDR3: CASTLGGPYGGEQFF
DNA: TGTGCCAGTACCCTTGGGGGCCCCTACGGAGGTGAGCAGTTCTTC

J: TRBJ2-7
size: -
V: TRBV9
D: TRBD2
CDR3: CASSVSELAGTRAQYF
DNA: TGTGCCAGCAGCGTTTCGGAGCTAGCGGGAACCCGGGCGCAGTACTTC

J: TRBJ1-2
size: once
V: TRBV27
D: TRBD1
CDR3: CASSPRDRAYGYTF
DNA: TGTGCCAGCAGTCCCCGAGACAGGGCCTATGGCTACACCTTC

J: TRBJ2-1
size: -
V: TRBV29-1
D: -
CDR3: CSTKRGPLEFF
DNA: TGCAGCACAAAAAGGGGTCCTCTGGAGTTCTTC

J: TRBJ2-2
size: -
V: TRBV25-1
D: -
CDR3: CASTPEGPTGELFF
DNA: TGTGCCAGCACGCCGGAGGGCCCCACCGGGGAGCTGTTTTTT